The TCR beta chain under discussion was sequenced for a study of Ad26.COV2.S vaccination and SARS-CoV-2 variants (dated by TCRdb to the early 2020s). About the full investigation: TCRbeta repertoire sequencing was used to assess the specificity and breadth of SARS-CoV-2-reactive T cell receptors after Ad26.COV2.S vaccination. The TCR-sequenced set comprised about 30 samples: approximately 19 Ad26.COV2.S vaccine recipients, 5 placebo recipients and 8 SARS-CoV-2 convalescent individuals. The paper as a whole reports these results and caveats: Vaccine and placebo recipients had comparable non-spike TCR breadth, which fits with the vaccine containing only spike. After vaccination, substantial breadth of spike-specific CD8+ and CD4+ T cell responses was reported. Compared with placebo recipients, Ad26.COV2.S recipients showed higher spike-specific TCR breadth (P = 0.0014). According to the authors, total T cell responses may have been underestimated by the TCR breadth and depth analyses.

CDR1 and CDR2 are drawn from the germline V gene: SGHTA, FQGNSA. Inclusive of the bounding cysteine and phenylalanine, the CDR3 is 13 residues long. CDR3 DNA only is kept here, 39 bases in frame from base 1. Trimming takes 2 bases from V and 3 bases from J, and the germline ends sit 4 bases apart. The immunoSEQ Assay was the method used to sequence TCRbeta CDR3 regions. After extraction, genomic DNA underwent amplification by bias-controlled multiplex PCR, followed by high-throughput sequencing. The authors' analysis ran thus. Collapsing and filtering of sequences were performed to quantify the absolute abundance of each unique TCRbeta CDR3 region. T cell fraction was estimated by normalizing TCRbeta template counts to usable DNA, which was measured by amplifying reference genes present in all nucleated cells. Repertoire TCRs were annotated as SARS-CoV-2-specific by exact matching of V gene, CDR3 amino acid sequence and J gene to a known reactive TCR set. The reference SARS-CoV-2 TCR set came from MIRA and was filtered for enrichment in COVID-19-positive ImmuneCODE repertoires, removing public or cross-reactive TCRs. Using the MIRA antigens, annotated TCRs were further analysed by specific ORF or by position within an ORF. Breadth was defined as the number of annotated unique rearrangements divided by the total number of unique productive rearrangements, and depth was defined as the summed frequency of the annotated unique rearrangements. Group comparisons of TCR breadth used two-sided Wilcoxon rank-sum tests. Entries here come from immuneACCESS through TCRdb and include only in-frame sequences with V and J called. Some clones fail to appear in such tables; in the studies checked, an unresolved V gene covers under half of the shortfall, and the cause of the remainder is unknown. V and J calls and clone size are given by that table; D and trimming were obtained from the DNA. Within this sample are more than 150,000 clones, with approximately 88% of them counted one time only. Together, the top ten hold 4.5% to 7.5% of the sample.

As concerns this clone: This clone's antigen is unknown. No much larger clonotype is one base removed from it; base qualities were not supplied.

The time point label, as the study defines it: individuals recovered from natural SARS-CoV-2 infection. The TCR comes from a human donor who had recovered from COVID-19. The chain uses TRBV7-2 and TRBJ1-4; there is no confident call for the D gene. Sequenced here: peripheral blood, sampled after recovery from COVID-19. The nucleotide sequence is TGTGCCAGCAGCTTATTGGCTAATGAAAAACTGTTTTTT. The translation is CASSLLANEKLFF. Extended through the reference TRBV7-2 and TRBJ1-4 proteins, this CDR3 yields the full variable domain: GAGVSQSPSNKVTEKGKDVELRCDPISGHTALYWYRQSLGQGLEFLIYFQGNSAPDKSGLPSDRFSAERTGGSVSTLTIQRTQQEDSAVYLCASSLLANEKLFFGSGTQLSVL.